The clone carrying this T cell receptor beta chain has more than one count but fewer than ten. What it binds is unknown. CDR1 is SGHRS and CDR2 is YFSETQ in the germline V gene. The CDR3 sequence is 13 residues long. Trimming stripped 4 bases from V and 6 bases from J, with 12 bases between. This sample was included in a study of T cell responses to AZD1222 COVID-19 vaccine. Study-level findings and limits: Clonal diversity was possibly underestimated; the donors were predominantly white British and more often female. Close to half of spike-specific TCRs reportedly recognize unmutated variant regions. Among vaccine-associated CD4 TCRs, coverage spanned spike, with dominance at 160-218 and 743-854. Every sample of the repertoires postdated the peak T cell response.

Profiling relied on immunoSEQ multiplex PCR, and the TCRdb table lists in-frame clones only, not all of them. The sample records some 150,000 clones, about 92% being singletons. The receptor's source is an adult in good health. The sequencing used peripheral blood, collected on day 0 of MenACWY control vaccination. The rearrangement links TRBV5-1 to TRBJ2-3, with D perhaps matching TRBD1 (6 bases). CDR3 DNA sequence: TGCGCCAGCAGCACCTGGGGGCGTGATACGCAGTATTTT. Amino acids: CASSTWGRDTQYF.